This entry features one TCR beta chain sequence. This sample was included in a study of blood T cell repertoires in COVID-19. Study summary: Collection of acute and convalescent COVID-19 samples took place in the United States, Italy and Spain.

The CDR3 extends over 14 amino acids. Per the germline V gene, CDR1 is SGHNT and CDR2 is YYREEE (reference sequence). V lost 4 bases, J lost 3 bases, and 10 bases lay in between. Using immunoSEQ multiplex PCR, the repertoire was profiled, and TCRdb retains in-frame clones only, with some absent. Of about 400,000 clones listed, under 90% are singletons. Participant ages covered about 18 to 95 years across around 22 US areas. Clinical histories supplied by participants themselves formed the basis of cohort assignment. The clonotype was recovered from a woman aged 25 to 45 who had recovered from COVID-19. V is TRBV5-4 and J is TRBJ2-2, with D possibly being TRBD1 (6 bases). The sample taken for sequencing was PBMCs or T cells enriched from blood (not recorded which). The chain's CDR3 is CASSGGRDTGELFF. The CDR3 coding sequence is TGTGCCAGCAGCGGGGGCCGGGACACCGGGGAGCTGTTTTTT.